This record concerns one TCR beta chain sequence. Its cognate antigen is unknown. This sample is part of a study of molecular identifiers for immune sequencing clone quantification. Study observations and caveats: Clonotypes surpassing 20 RNA copies contained over 97% of effector molecules, versus under 1% in naive cells. Even with around 1 million naive cells present, spiked Jurkat TCR RNA from one cell was reportedly detectable.

The germline gives CDR1 LNHDA, CDR2 SQIVND (reference sequence). V shed 5 bases and J 3 bases; nucleotides not matched to a gene: 3. The CDR3 covers 15 residues. TCRdb processed the PCR reads anew with MiXCR; each CDR3 protein has one entry. Found here are approximately 500,000 distinct CDR3 sequences, about 21% of them singletons; the top ten hold 0.84%. The sequenced sample was naive CD8+ T cells from blood, with Jurkat cell RNA spiked in. Described subset: FACS-sorted CD8+CD4-CCR7+CD45RA+ naive T cells. The receptor comes from a human donor in good health. Some libraries in this study had Jurkat cell RNA spiked in. This chain links TRBV19 with TRBJ2-1; TRBD2 matches at 11 bases. The CDR3 loop is CASSLTSGNYNEQFF. The CDR3 DNA reads TGTGCCAGTAGTCTGACTAGCGGGAACTACAATGAGCAGTTCTTC. Variable domain in full (rest from reference TRBV19 and TRBJ2-1): DGGITQSPKYLFRKEGQNVTLSCEQNLNHDAMYWYRQDPGQGLRLIYYSQIVNDFQKGDIAEGYSVSREKKESFPLTVTSAQKNPTAFYLCASSLTSGNYNEQFFGPGTRLTVL.